One and the same sample provided the 13 T cell receptor beta chains below, sequenced in a study of OX40 agonist ivuxolimab in advanced cancers. Only in-frame clones appear in the TCRdb table, and some are missing; sequencing was by immunoSEQ multiplex PCR. Of about 150,000 clones listed, approximately 94% are singletons. The sample in question was CD4+ or CD8+ T cells sorted from blood, obtained in a trial of the OX40 agonist ivuxolimab. The origin of the receptors is an adult with an advanced solid tumor such as melanoma, head and neck, liver or kidney cancer.

The genes are TRBV11-2 and TRBJ2-3; no firm D call. There are 15 residues in the CDR3. Trimming removed 1 base at V and 2 bases at J, with 10 bases between. The V gene's germline CDR1 is SGHAT and CDR2 FQNNGV. The CDR3, as DNA: TGTGCCAGCAGCTTAGCGCCGGGTTCCACAGATACGCAGTATTTT. Its translation is CASSLAPGSTDTQYF.

This clone showed up just once. The V and J genes are TRBV28 and TRBJ2-5, with 9 bases identical to TRBD2. The CDR3 spans 15 residues. Looked up from germline, CDR1 is MDHEN and CDR2 is SYDVKM. V was clipped by 4 bases and J by 4 bases; unmatched bases: 7. The CDR3 DNA follows: TGTGCCAGCAGTTCCCCGCGGGGGGGCCGAGAGACCCAGTACTTC. This encodes CASSSPRGGRETQYF.

This clone was seen a handful of times. This sequence joins TRBV19 and TRBJ1-1, with no clear D. This CDR3 contains 13 residues. The V gene's germline CDR1 is LNHDA and CDR2 SQIVND (reference sequence). The V end was cut by 3 bases, the J end by 1 base, with 6 bases between. The CDR3 reads CASSIVENTEAFF. DNA for the CDR3: TGTGCCAGTAGTATTGTGGAGAACACTGAAGCTTTCTTT.

This clone came up once. The gene calls are TRBV6-1 and TRBJ1-2; 9 positions agree with TRBD1. Germline CDR1 is MNHNS and CDR2 is SASEGT. Trimming took 10 bases from V and 4 from J; bases not matched to a gene: 13. The CDR3 runs 15 residues. The CDR3 DNA is TGTGCCACCCTTACAGGGGGCGCGGGGTCCTATGGCTACACCTTC. It translates to CATLTGGAGSYGYTF.

The chain employs TRBV6-1 and TRBJ1-4; D is uncertain. This CDR3 region has 14 residues. The V end was cut by 8 bases, the J end by 0 bases, with 10 bases between. Germline CDR1 reads MNHNS; CDR2 reads SASEGT. CDR3 in amino acids: CASCFLATNEKLFF. Here the CDR3 DNA reads TGTGCCAGCTGTTTTCTCGCAACTAATGAAAAACTGTTTTTT.

This chain connects TRBV9 to TRBJ2-2; no reliable D call. The length of the CDR3 is 12 residues. Germline V lookup: CDR1 SGDLS, CDR2 YYNGEE. V shed 7 bases and J shed 5 bases, with 9 bases lying between them. The CDR3 spells CASGSWTGELFF. The CDR3 coding sequence is TGTGCCAGCGGGTCGTGGACCGGGGAGCTGTTTTTT.

The rearrangement uses TRBV6-5 and TRBJ2-7, with no clear D. Trimming cost V 5 bases and J 1 base, with 9 bases left between them. This CDR3 has 13 residues. Per germline, CDR1 MNHEY and CDR2 SVGAGI. CDR3 in DNA: TGTGCCAGCAGTGGATCCGGTTCCTACGAGCAGTACTTC. It specifies CASSGSGSYEQYF.

The chain recombines TRBV6-5 with TRBJ2-2, with TRBD2 as a possible D gene (6 bases). Germline assignment: CDR1 MNHEY and CDR2 SVGAGI. V was shortened by 2 bases and J by 3 bases, with 10 bases between the two germline ends. This CDR3 spans 15 amino acids. CDR3: CASSYGGLDTGELFF. CDR3 coding DNA: TGTGCCAGCAGTTACGGGGGGTTGGACACCGGGGAGCTGTTTTTT.

The chain joins TRBV5-1 to TRBJ2-7; the match to TRBD2 covers 7 bases. The CDR3 has 14 amino acids. The V gene's germline CDR1 is SGHRS and CDR2 YFSETQ. Losses at the gene ends were 3 bases for V and 2 bases for J; bases not matched to a gene: 5. This CDR3 is CASSSREIPYEQYF. DNA for the CDR3: TGCGCCAGCAGCTCGCGGGAGATACCCTACGAGCAGTACTTC.

The rearrangement links TRBV5-1 to TRBJ2-5; D may be TRBD1 (5 bases). CDR3 length: 14 amino acids. V lost 4 bases, J lost 3 bases, and 13 bases lay in between. In germline, CDR1 is SGHRS, CDR2 YFSETQ. CDR3: CASSHAGKKETQYF. In nucleotides, the CDR3 is TGCGCCAGCAGCCACGCAGGGAAGAAAGAGACCCAGTACTTC.

This sequence joins TRBV10-3 and TRBJ2-1; D perhaps matches TRBD1 (5 bases). With 3 bases removed from V and 10 bases from J, the gap between germline ends came to 16 bases. Germline CDR1 ENHRY, CDR2 SYGVKD. The CDR3 is 14 amino acids. The CDR3 here is CAISEGVRGKEQFF. Here the CDR3 DNA reads TGTGCCATCAGTGAAGGGGTTAGGGGTAAAGAGCAGTTCTTC.

The V call is TRBV27, the J call TRBJ1-1; the match to TRBD1 covers 7 bases. The CDR3 runs to 13 residues. The V gene end was trimmed by 6 bases and the J gene end by 11 bases; junction bases not matched to a gene: 12. The germline CDR1 and CDR2 sequences are MNHEY and SMNVEV (reference sequence). The CDR3 here is CASRWRQGGEAFF. The CDR3, as DNA: TGTGCCAGCAGGTGGAGACAGGGTGGGGAGGCTTTCTTT.

The table lists this clone with a count of one. V gene TRBV6-1 combines with J gene TRBJ1-2; 7 nucleotides match TRBD1. V shed 3 bases and J 2 bases; nucleotides not matched to a gene: 3. The CDR3 loop spans 14 amino acids. The germline CDR1 and CDR2 sequences are MNHNS and SASEGT. The CDR3 loop is CASSESTGNYGYTF. The CDR3 coding sequence is TGTGCCAGCAGTGAGTCGACAGGGAACTATGGCTACACCTTC.